This record concerns one T cell receptor beta chain sequence. The antigen remains undetermined. When sampled, the donors appeared nominally healthy, though they likely had unrecorded immune exposures. Primers: 60 Vbeta forward and 13 Jbeta reverse. Sequenced by immunoSEQ multiplex PCR; TCRdb stores in-frame clones only, minus some. The sample lists about 59,000 clones, about 80% occurring once. These data are taken from a study of cytomegalovirus exposure and HLA in healthy donors. Study conclusions and caveats: Available immune exposure information was restricted to CMV serostatus only. Previously analyzed data showed that most TCR beta V segments were productive at a frequency of about 90% or about 30%. After further analysis at a later stage, 16,951 TCR beta sequences were associated with HLA alleles at 0.05 false discovery rate.

Looked up from germline, CDR1 is SGHVS and CDR2 is FQNEAQ. V gave up 0 bases and J gave up 2 bases, with 8 bases separating them. The CDR3 is 15 residues long. This rearrangement joins TRBV7-8 to TRBJ1-3; TRBD1 is a possible D gene (5 bases). The receptor's source is a human donor in good health. Sequencing used PBMCs. Here the CDR3 DNA reads TGTGCCAGCAGCTTAGCGGGGGGGACTGGAAACACCATATATTTT. Translated: CASSLAGGTGNTIYF.